Listed below are T cell receptor beta chains from one sample, sequenced in a study of vaccination effects on CD4 cells after COVID-19. No cognate antigen is known for these TCRs. Sequencing was performed with immunoSEQ multiplex PCR; in TCRdb, only in-frame clones are kept and a portion is missing. The sample has around 47,000 clones; around 70% are singletons. Sequencing was performed on CD4+ T cells from PBMCs cultured without peptide, taken after COVID-19 vaccination. These receptor sequences come from a human donor who received a COVID-19 vaccine. Each CDR3 is given with its conserved first and last residue. Each record gives: D gene, V gene, clone size, J gene, CDR3 protein, CDR3 DNA. The D gene is left open where the match is weak. Size is stated for part of the rows, as once, few or many counts, or as a class when the clone is expanded.

D: .
V: TRBV19
size: .
J: TRBJ2-1
CDR3: CASSMEAVGGATYNEQFF
DNA: TGTGCCAGTAGTATGGAAGCAGTGGGGGGGGCAACGTACAATGAGCAGTTCTTC

D: .
V: TRBV30
size: .
J: TRBJ1-1
CDR3: CAWSSSLSAEAFF
DNA: TGTGCCTGGAGTAGTTCCCTCAGTGCTGAAGCTTTCTTT

D: .
V: TRBV6-6
size: .
J: TRBJ1-2
CDR3: CASRTTGLGYGYTF
DNA: TGTGCCAGCAGAACCACAGGGTTGGGTTATGGCTACACCTTC

D: .
V: TRBV18
size: few
J: TRBJ1-1
CDR3: CASSRGNTEAFF
DNA: TGTGCCAGCTCGAGGGGGAACACTGAAGCTTTCTTT

D: .
V: TRBV24-1
size: .
J: TRBJ2-7
CDR3: CATSDFKSGVHEQYF
DNA: TGTGCCACCAGTGATTTTAAGTCAGGGGTCCACGAGCAGTACTTC

D: TRBD2
V: TRBV3-1/TRBV3-2
size: .
J: TRBJ2-2
CDR3: CASSQASGSQAGELFF
DNA: TGTGCCAGCAGCCAGGCTAGCGGGAGTCAGGCCGGGGAGCTGTTTTTT

D: .
V: TRBV5-1
size: .
J: TRBJ1-5
CDR3: CASSLDGFSNQPQHF
DNA: TGCGCCAGCAGCTTGGACGGGTTTAGCAATCAGCCCCAGCATTTT

D: .
V: TRBV6-5
size: .
J: TRBJ1-2
CDR3: CASSTGQTTNYGYTF
DNA: TGTGCCAGCAGTACCGGACAGACCACTAACTATGGCTACACCTTC

D: .
V: TRBV3-1/TRBV3-2
size: once
J: TRBJ2-1
CDR3: CASSQEGHSYNEQFF
DNA: TGTGCCAGCAGCCAAGAGGGCCACTCCTACAATGAGCAGTTCTTC

D: TRBD2
V: TRBV3-1/TRBV3-2
size: .
J: TRBJ2-1
CDR3: CASRLAGGGEQFF
DNA: TGTGCCAGCCGGTTAGCGGGGGGGGGTGAGCAGTTCTTC

D: .
V: TRBV27
size: once
J: TRBJ1-2
CDR3: CASSSWGNGYGYTF
DNA: TGTGCCAGCAGTTCTTGGGGGAACGGCTATGGCTACACCTTC

D: .
V: TRBV5-1
size: .
J: TRBJ2-5
CDR3: CASSVGQETQYF
DNA: TGCGCCAGCAGCGTAGGACAAGAGACCCAGTACTTC

D: TRBD2
V: TRBV6-5
size: once
J: TRBJ2-7
CDR3: CATRASGSTVQYF
DNA: TGTGCCACCCGGGCTAGCGGGAGTACAGTGCAGTACTTC

D: .
V: TRBV3-1/TRBV3-2
size: .
J: TRBJ2-5
CDR3: CASSQGRAPHQETQYF
DNA: TGTGCCAGCAGCCAAGGACGGGCGCCCCACCAAGAGACCCAGTACTTC

D: .
V: TRBV11-2
size: .
J: TRBJ1-2
CDR3: CASSLAVPDNYGYTF
DNA: TGTGCCAGCAGCTTAGCCGTTCCGGACAACTATGGCTACACCTTC

D: .
V: TRBV7-2
size: .
J: TRBJ1-1
CDR3: CASSTSGYMPNTEAFF
DNA: TGTGCCAGCAGCACTTCCGGTTACATGCCGAACACTGAAGCTTTCTTT